The 9 T cell receptor beta chains in this list originate from one sample, sequenced in a study of CD8 T cells in Susac syndrome. Random hexamers were used to reverse transcribe an amount of roughly 0.45 to 1 ug RNA. TCRdb re-called the immunoSEQ multiplex PCR reads with MiXCR, one entry per CDR3 protein. This repertoire shows around 200,000 distinct CDR3 sequences, roughly 92% found once; its top ten account for around 0.14%. The sequencing input was CD8+ T cells from PBMCs. Receptor source: a human donor with multiple sclerosis.

This sequence joins TRBV29-1 and TRBJ1-1, with 9 bases matching TRBD1. The trim removed 6 bases at V and 3 bases at J, leaving 8 bases unmatched. The CDR3 has 14 amino acids. CDR1 and CDR2 (germline): SQVTM, ANQGSEA. The CDR3 region is CSVDRGTLDTEAFF. CDR3 bases: TGCAGCGTGGACAGGGGCACCCTCGACACTGAAGCTTTCTTT.

This clonotype was detected once. This chain connects TRBV20-1 to TRBJ2-7; possibly TRBD1 or TRBD2 for D (5 bases each). Germline CDR1 and CDR2: DFQATT and SNEGSKA (reference sequence). The germline V and J ends were trimmed by 6 bases and 2 bases, with 23 bases remaining between them. This CDR3 has 16 residues. The CDR3 region is CSAPSTGRKRAYEQYF. Written as DNA, the CDR3 is TGCAGTGCCCCCTCCACGGGACGGAAAAGGGCCTACGAGCAGTACTTC.

The gene calls are TRBV29-1 and TRBJ1-1; D unresolved. CDR1 and CDR2 from the germline V gene are SQVTM and ANQGSEA. The CDR3 contains 11 residues. The CDR3 DNA reads as TGCACCGTGGGAGGGAACACTGAAGCTTTCTTT. It specifies CTVGGNTEAFF.

This sequence joins TRBV2 and TRBJ2-1; the D call may be TRBD1 or TRBD2 (5 bases each). Looked up from germline, CDR1 is SNHLY and CDR2 is FYNNEI. This CDR3 spans 15 amino acids. Trimming cost V 11 bases and J 14 bases, with 31 bases left between them. CDR3 residues: CARKPLDSKGLIEFF. The CDR3 DNA follows: TGTGCCCGTAAACCCCTGGACTCCAAGGGGTTGATTGAGTTCTTC.

V is TRBV19 and J is TRBJ2-7; D not certain. The V gene lost 6 bases and the J gene lost 5 bases, with 17 bases spanning the gap. Germline loops: CDR1 LNHDA, CDR2 SQIVND (reference sequence). The CDR3 length is 14 residues. The CDR3 spells CASSPDLTANEQYF. For the CDR3, the DNA is TGTGCCAGTAGCCCGGACCTCACCGCCAACGAGCAGTACTTC.

The V gene is TRBV6-5, the J gene TRBJ1-2; 9 bases line up with TRBD1. The CDR3 is 14 amino acids. CDR1 MNHEY and CDR2 SVGAGI come from the germline V gene. Germline trimming cut 4 bases from V and 4 bases from J; bases unmatched to any gene: 4. The CDR3 spells CASSWDRAGYGYTF. CDR3 coding DNA: TGTGCCAGCAGTTGGGACAGGGCAGGCTATGGCTACACCTTC.

J is TRBJ2-7 and V is TRBV7-9; 8 bases align to TRBD2. Looked up from germline, CDR1 is SEHNR and CDR2 is FQNEAQ (reference sequence). This CDR3 is 17 amino acids long. With V trimmed by 4 bases and J by 7 bases, 18 bases remained unmatched. CDR3 region: CASSSTLAGGNGGEQYF. CDR3 nucleotides: TGTGCCAGCAGCTCAACCCTGGCGGGAGGTAACGGGGGAGAGCAGTACTTC.

V and J are TRBV28 and TRBJ2-7; a weak D match, TRBD2 (6 bases). The V and J ends lost 7 bases and 3 bases respectively, with 13 bases between them. Germline V gene data show CDR1 as MDHEN and CDR2 as SYDVKM. There are 13 residues in the CDR3. CDR3 protein: CASTGGLYYEQYF. CDR3 sequence (DNA): TGTGCCAGCACCGGGGGACTGTACTACGAGCAGTACTTC. The complete variable domain, with remaining parts taken from reference TRBV28 and TRBJ2-7, reads DVKVTQSSRYLVKRTGEKVFLECVQDMDHENMFWYRQDPGLGLRLIYFSYDVKMKEKGDIPEGYSVSREKKERFSLILESASTNQTSMYLCASTGGLYYEQYFGPGTRLTVT.

The chain joins TRBV11-2 to TRBJ2-5, with 8 bases that match TRBD1. Germline V gene lookup returns CDR1 SGHAT and CDR2 FQNNGV. V lost 6 bases and J lost 7; bases outside the gene matches: 16. The length of the CDR3 is 16 residues. CDR3 loop: CASRDDPDREEGTQYF. The CDR3 DNA reads TGTGCCAGCAGGGATGACCCGGACAGGGAGGAAGGGACCCAGTACTTC.